This T cell receptor (beta chain) was documented in a study of T cell responses to AZD1222 COVID-19 vaccine (dated by TCRdb to the early 2020s). With regard to the full study: AZD1222 recipients with second doses at about 4 weeks or about 12 weeks were pooled, because spike-specific TCR depth and breadth did not differ between schedules. A total of 233 trial participants underwent TCR sequencing, of whom under 220 had received two doses of AZD1222 and about 26 had received two doses of the MenACWY control vaccine. Trial participants were enrolled by age into 18-55, 56-69 and 70-plus year subgroups, with about 150, 28 and 57 TCR-sequenced participants respectively.

With regard to this clone: Its binding antigen is unknown. It has no much larger one-base neighbor in the sample; base qualities were not kept.

Overall study results and their limits: Participants were mostly white British, with more females than males. The authors suggested clonal diversity may have been underestimated. Conclusions about previously exposed vaccinees are limited because only five to seven AZD1222 recipients were SARS-CoV-2 seropositive at baseline. Because no day 14 peak-response samples were available, the repertoires could be characterized only after the peak T cell response. After two AZD1222 doses, spike-specific TCR breadth and depth were significantly higher than at day 0 and than in MenACWY recipients. The 56-69-year group was small, and its depth increase did not reach significance, likely because of low power. The whole spike protein was spanned by vaccine-associated CD4 TCRs, and dominant responses were seen in regions 160-218 and 743-854. Reportedly, almost half of the unique spike-specific TCRs recognized epitopes lying outside the regions that are mutated in the B.1.351 and B.1.1.7 variants.

Taken from the germline V gene (reference sequence), the CDR1 and CDR2 loops are SGHNT and YYREEE. The V and J ends are trimmed by 7 bases and 2 bases, leaving 15 bases between them. The CDR3 runs 14 amino acids, cysteine and phenylalanine included. Just the 42-base CDR3 DNA is kept, in frame starting at base 1. The CDR3 regions of human TCRbeta chains were analyzed by immunosequencing. On the authors' methods: TCRs in the repertoires were compared against a reference library of SARS-CoV-2-specific TCRs that had been generated with the MIRA antigen-specificity platform. Breadth was defined as the fraction of unique TCRs that were SARS-CoV-2-associated. Depth was defined as the fraction of total T cells that were SARS-CoV-2-associated. Using the MIRA data, every spike-specific TCR was mapped to the spike region that the TCR reacted to and assigned to either a CD4 or a CD8 class. Log10-transformed breadth and depth values were compared by one-way ANOVA with Sidak's multiple comparisons tests. In its TCRdb copy, this immuneACCESS table keeps in-frame sequences only and misses some clones. Where compared with another copy, unresolved V genes explain less than half of these, and the others have no known cause. V, J and clone size were drawn from that table, and D and trimming were deduced from the DNA. The sample profile shows about 110,000 clones; 86% of them were found once. Of the sample, 3% to 3.5% is held by the ten largest clones.

The time point label corresponds to: baseline before first vaccination. Vaccinee samples came from UK trials COV001 and COV002, including a single-blind randomized controlled phase 2/3 trial of AZD1222 (ChAdOx1 nCoV-19) in healthy adults. For TCRbeta chain sequencing, PBMC samples from trial participants were taken at day 0 and at day 28 after the second dose. This TCR was recovered from an adult in good health. The chain couples TRBV5-4 to TRBJ2-5; tentative D gene TRBD1, with 5 bases matching. The sample consisted of peripheral blood, taken on day 0 of AZD1222 vaccination. The CDR3 here reads CASGIGAAQETQYF. The DNA is as follows: TGTGCCAGCGGAATAGGGGCGGCGCAAGAGACCCAGTACTTC.